Shown below are 14 T cell receptor beta chains from a single sample sequenced in a study of breast tumors, draining lymph nodes, adjacent tissues. Samples came from axillary lymph nodes draining the breast cancer. TCRdb re-called the multiplex PCR reads with MiXCR, one entry per CDR3 protein. The table lists about 140,000 distinct CDR3 sequences, approximately 20% of them singletons, with roughly 2.8% in the top ten. The sequenced sample consisted of axillary lymph node tissue. The receptors originated from a female donor with breast cancer. Some clones in this sample may be carry-over from other donors' samples.

This clonotype was seen a handful of times. This sequence joins TRBV16 and TRBJ2-4, with 9 bases identical to TRBD1. The V and J ends lost 4 bases and 0 bases, in that order; junction bases with no gene match: 4. This CDR3 is built from 16 residues. From germline, CDR1 is KGHSY and CDR2 FQNENV. The CDR3 spells CASSPRQGGAKNIQYF. CDR3 sequence (DNA): TGTGCCAGCAGCCCCCGACAGGGGGGAGCCAAAAACATTCAGTACTTC.

This clonotype showed up many times. V usage is TRBV19 and J usage is TRBJ2-3; tentative D call: TRBD2 (6 bases). Looked up from germline, CDR1 is LNHDA and CDR2 is SQIVND (reference sequence). The CDR3 runs 13 residues. Trimming took off 8 bases at V and 2 bases at J, with 11 bases between the two ends. CDR3 region: CASSWTITDTQYF. Here the CDR3 DNA reads TGTGCCAGTTCCTGGACTATCACAGATACGCAGTATTTT.

In its sample, this clonotype was seen many times. The gene calls are TRBV20-1 and TRBJ2-1; TRBD2 matches 8 bases. The CDR3 totals 15 residues. V trimming: 2 bases; J trimming: 5 bases; junction bases outside the gene matches: 8. The germline V gene has CDR1 DFQATT and CDR2 SNEGSKA (reference sequence). The DNA for the CDR3 is TGCAGTGCTAGACGGGGGGGAGGGCCCCACAATGAGCAGTTCTTC. Protein: CSARRGGGPHNEQFF.

The rearrangement joins TRBV19 to TRBJ2-4; 7 bases are shared with TRBD2. Germline CDR1 LNHDA, CDR2 SQIVND (reference sequence). The CDR3 covers 17 residues. The J segment lost 6 bases and the V segment lost 0 bases, leaving 11 bases of the junction unmatched. This CDR3 is CASSIDRGDAGGNIQYF. The CDR3 DNA reads TGTGCCAGTAGTATAGATCGGGGGGACGCGGGTGGAAACATTCAGTACTTC.

On this clonotype itself: A much larger clone lies one base from this, so it may be a read error. Here the CDR3 reads CASGYLAGGYNEQFF. The CDR3 coding sequence is TGTGCCAGCGGTTACCTAGCGGGAGGGTACAATGAGCAGTTCTTC. The rearrangement links TRBV6-1 to TRBJ2-1; 12 bases match TRBD2. After removal of 8 bases from V and 4 bases from J, the junction contained 6 bases not matched to a gene. The CDR3 length is 15 residues. Germline assignment: CDR1 MNHNS and CDR2 SASEGT.

This clonotype was recorded at least ten times. This chain uses TRBV4-1 with TRBJ1-6; TRBD1 aligns across 10 bases. In germline, CDR1 is MGHRA, CDR2 YSYEKL. With V trimmed by 1 base and J by 10 bases, 7 bases remained unmatched. The CDR3 is 16 amino acids. As DNA, the CDR3 is TGCGCCAGCAGCCAAGTGACAGGGGGCGCTCGGTCACCCCTCCACTTT. This sequence encodes CASSQVTGGARSPLHF.

This clonotype was seen at least ten times. The rearrangement uses TRBV5-8 and TRBJ1-2; 7 bases agree with TRBD1. CDR3 size: 15 residues. The junction had 6 bases not matched to a gene; V was cut back by 4 bases and J by 0 bases. The germline gives CDR1 SGHTS, CDR2 YDEGEE. The CDR3 coding sequence is TGTGCCAGCAGCCCGAGGCAGGGGGCTAACTATGGCTACACCTTC. Protein product: CASSPRQGANYGYTF.

This clonotype was counted many times. The CDR3 DNA sequence: TGCGCCAGCAGTGCGACTAGCGGGAGGGCCGGTGGGACCCAGTACTTC. Protein sequence: CASSATSGRAGGTQYF. J is TRBJ2-5 and V is TRBV10-1; 14 positions match TRBD2. The CDR3 contains 16 residues. CDR1 and CDR2 (germline): WNHNN, SYGVQD (reference sequence). The V segment lost 4 bases and the J segment 7 bases; nucleotides outside the gene matches: 8.

This clonotype was counted many times. The rearrangement joins TRBV12-3 or TRBV12-4 to TRBJ2-5; D not certain. This CDR3 is 11 amino acids long. The germline V and J ends were trimmed by 8 bases and 7 bases, with 11 bases remaining between them. CDR3 DNA sequence: TGTGCCAGCGGGCAGACTCGGACCCAGTACTTC. Translating gives CASGQTRTQYF.

This clonotype came up a few times. J is TRBJ1-5 and V is TRBV28; no definite D call. The CDR3 spans 15 residues. V lost 5 bases and J lost 6, with 17 bases in between. In germline, CDR1 is MDHEN, CDR2 SYDVKM. CDR3 amino acids: CASSVAGGNGQPQHF. CDR3 sequence (DNA): TGTGCCAGCAGTGTAGCGGGAGGGAATGGTCAGCCCCAGCATTTT. The whole variable domain, remainder taken from reference TRBV28 and TRBJ1-5, is DVKVTQSSRYLVKRTGEKVFLECVQDMDHENMFWYRQDPGLGLRLIYFSYDVKMKEKGDIPEGYSVSREKKERFSLILESASTNQTSMYLCASSVAGGNGQPQHFGDGTRLSIL.

This clonotype was seen a handful of times. The V and J genes are TRBV6-1 and TRBJ1-4; TRBD1 is a possible D gene (5 bases). The V gene lost 5 bases and the J gene lost 3 bases, with 16 bases spanning the gap. The CDR3 totals 16 residues. The germline V gene has CDR1 MNHNS and CDR2 SASEGT. In nucleotides, the CDR3 is TGTGCCAGCAGTTTCGGGACGGTGGGGCCTAATGAAAAACTGTTTTTT. Protein: CASSFGTVGPNEKLFF.

This clonotype was found once. In this CDR3 the conserved last residue, phenylalanine or tryptophan, is missing, so a read error is likely. This chain joins TRBV11-2 and TRBJ2-5; no firm D call. This CDR3 is built from 12 residues. The germline CDR1 and CDR2 sequences are SGHAT and FQNNGV. This CDR3 reads CASSLEVETQYS. In DNA, the CDR3 is TGTGCCAGCAGCTTAGAGGTGGAGACTCAGTACTCC.

The sample holds many counts of this clonotype. The chain recombines TRBV10-3 with TRBJ2-2; 7 positions agree with TRBD2. Trimming at V came to 4 bases and at J to 7 bases, leaving 15 bases not matched to a gene. There are 17 residues in the CDR3. The germline V gene encodes CDR1 ENHRY and CDR2 SYGVKD. The CDR3 is CAISGPLADLRGGELFF. CDR3 nucleotides: TGTGCCATCAGTGGCCCTCTAGCGGACCTTCGTGGCGGGGAGCTGTTTTTT.

This clonotype has ten or more counts. The V and J genes are TRBV2 and TRBJ2-7, with 12 positions matching TRBD2. The trim removed 2 bases at V and 4 bases at J, leaving 6 bases unmatched. CDR3 length: 16 amino acids. Looked up from germline, CDR1 is SNHLY and CDR2 is FYNNEI. In DNA form, the CDR3 reads TGTGCCAGCAGTGAATACCCTAGCGGGAGGGGGTACGAGCAGTACTTC. This translates into CASSEYPSGRGYEQYF.